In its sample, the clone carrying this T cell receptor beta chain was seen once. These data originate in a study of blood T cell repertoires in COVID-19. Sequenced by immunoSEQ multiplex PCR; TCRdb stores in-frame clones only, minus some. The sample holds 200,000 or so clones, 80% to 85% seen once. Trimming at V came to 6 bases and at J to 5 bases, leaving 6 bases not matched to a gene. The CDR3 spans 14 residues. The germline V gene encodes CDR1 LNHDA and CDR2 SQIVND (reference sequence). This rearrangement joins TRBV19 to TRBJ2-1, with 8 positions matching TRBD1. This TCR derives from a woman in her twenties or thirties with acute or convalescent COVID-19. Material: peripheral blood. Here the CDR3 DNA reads TGTGCCAGTAGCTCGGGACAGGATCACAATGAGCAGTTCTTC. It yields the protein CASSSGQDHNEQFF. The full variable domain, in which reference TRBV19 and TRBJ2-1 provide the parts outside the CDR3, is DGGITQSPKYLFRKEGQNVTLSCEQNLNHDAMYWYRQDPGQGLRLIYYSQIVNDFQKGDIAEGYSVSREKKESFPLTVTSAQKNPTAFYLCASSSGQDHNEQFFGPGTRLTVL.